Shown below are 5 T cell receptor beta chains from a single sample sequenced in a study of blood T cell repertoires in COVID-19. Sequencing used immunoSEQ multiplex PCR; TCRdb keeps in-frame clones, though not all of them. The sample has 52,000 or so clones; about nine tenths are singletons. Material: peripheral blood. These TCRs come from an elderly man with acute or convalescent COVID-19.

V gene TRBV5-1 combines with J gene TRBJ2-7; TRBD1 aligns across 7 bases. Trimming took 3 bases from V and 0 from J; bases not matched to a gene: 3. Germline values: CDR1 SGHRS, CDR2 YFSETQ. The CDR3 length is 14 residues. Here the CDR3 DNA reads TGCGCCAGCAGCTGGAGACAGGGCTCCTACGAGCAGTACTTC. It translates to CASSWRQGSYEQYF. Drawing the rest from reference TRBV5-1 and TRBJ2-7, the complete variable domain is KAGVTQTPRYLIKTRGQQVTLSCSPISGHRSVSWYQQTPGQGLQFLFEYFSETQRNKGNFPGRFSGRQFSNSRSEMNVSTLELGDSALYLCASSWRQGSYEQYFGPGTRLTVT.

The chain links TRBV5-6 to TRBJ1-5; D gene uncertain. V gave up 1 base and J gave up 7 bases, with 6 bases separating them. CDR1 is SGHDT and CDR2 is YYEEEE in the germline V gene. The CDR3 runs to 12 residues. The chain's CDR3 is CASSLMGQPQHF. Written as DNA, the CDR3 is TGTGCCAGCAGCTTGATGGGCCAGCCCCAGCATTTT.

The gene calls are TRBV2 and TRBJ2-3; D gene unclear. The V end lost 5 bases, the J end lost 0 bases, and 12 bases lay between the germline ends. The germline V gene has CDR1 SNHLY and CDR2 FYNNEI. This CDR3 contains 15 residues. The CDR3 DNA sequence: TGTGCCAGCAGTCTCCGGGTCCCCAGCACAGATACGCAGTATTTT. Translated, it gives CASSLRVPSTDTQYF.

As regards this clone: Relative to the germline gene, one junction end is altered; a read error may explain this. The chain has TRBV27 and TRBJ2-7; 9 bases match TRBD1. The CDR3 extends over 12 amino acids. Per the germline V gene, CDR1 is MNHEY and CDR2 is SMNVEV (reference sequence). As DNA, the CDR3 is TGTGCCAGCAGTTTCAGGACAGGGGAGACCACCTTC. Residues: CASSFRTGETTF.

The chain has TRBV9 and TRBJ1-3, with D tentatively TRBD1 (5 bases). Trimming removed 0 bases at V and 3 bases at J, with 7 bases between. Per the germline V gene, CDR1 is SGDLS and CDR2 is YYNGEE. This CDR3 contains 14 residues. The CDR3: CASSVEGFGNTIYF. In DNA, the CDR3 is TGTGCCAGCAGCGTAGAGGGGTTTGGAAACACCATATATTTT.